This TCR beta chain comes out of a study of CD8+ T cells in alopecia areata. Those with alopecia areata gave lesional scalp punch biopsies and peripheral blood. Extracted RNA was reverse transcribed, and the resulting cDNA served as sequencing template. TCRdb keeps only in-frame clones here, not all; method: immunoSEQ multiplex PCR. The table records around 5,900 clones, over 50% of them present only once. As for this clone: Its antigen is as yet unknown.

The CDR3 length is 14 residues. V was pared by 4 bases and J by 7 bases, with 14 bases between. Germline-derived CDR1 and CDR2 are SGHRS and YFSETQ. Study-level findings and limits: More clonal than normal scalp was lesional scalp, particularly alopecia totalis/universalis. Alphabeta T cells residing in normal skin are also sequenced in scalp samples.

The V call is TRBV5-1, the J call TRBJ2-2, with D tentatively TRBD1 (5 bases). The material sequenced was skin. This TCR was recovered from a human donor with alopecia areata. The CDR3 sequence is CASSPTLDSGELFF. The CDR3 DNA is TGCGCCAGCAGCCCGACCCTTGACAGCGGGGAGCTGTTTTTT.